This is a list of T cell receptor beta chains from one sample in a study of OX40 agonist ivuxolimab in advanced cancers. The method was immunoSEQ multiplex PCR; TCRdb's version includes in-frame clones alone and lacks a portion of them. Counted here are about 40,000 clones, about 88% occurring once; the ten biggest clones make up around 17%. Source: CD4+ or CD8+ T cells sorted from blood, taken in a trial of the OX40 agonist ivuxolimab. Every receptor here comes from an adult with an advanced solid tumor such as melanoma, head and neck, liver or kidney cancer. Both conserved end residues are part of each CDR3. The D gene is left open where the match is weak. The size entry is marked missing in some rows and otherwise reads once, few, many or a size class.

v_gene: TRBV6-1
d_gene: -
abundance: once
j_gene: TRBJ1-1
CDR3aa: CASSEWGLALTEAFF
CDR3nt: TGTGCCAGCAGTGAATGGGGTTTAGCCCTCACTGAAGCTTTCTTT

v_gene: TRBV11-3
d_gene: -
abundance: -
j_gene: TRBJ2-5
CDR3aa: CASSTWTAQETQYF
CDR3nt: TGTGCCAGCAGCACCTGGACAGCTCAAGAGACCCAGTACTTC

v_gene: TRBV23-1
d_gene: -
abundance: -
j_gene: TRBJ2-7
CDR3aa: CASSQSTKKTKRAGSYEQYF
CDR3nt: TGCGCCAGCAGTCAATCGACAAAAAAAACAAAACGGGCCGGATCCTACGAGCAGTACTTC

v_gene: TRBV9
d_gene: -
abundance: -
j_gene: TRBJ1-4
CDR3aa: CASSVEGLANEKLFF
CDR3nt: TGTGCCAGCAGCGTAGAAGGGTTGGCTAATGAAAAACTGTTTTTT

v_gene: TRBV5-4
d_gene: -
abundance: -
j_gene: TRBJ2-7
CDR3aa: CASSLGTATEQYF
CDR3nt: TGTGCCAGCAGCTTGGGGACTGCCACCGAGCAGTACTTC

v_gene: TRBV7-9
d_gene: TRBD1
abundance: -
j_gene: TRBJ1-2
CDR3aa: CASSRQGGYGYTF
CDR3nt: TGTGCCAGCAGTCGACAGGGGGGCTATGGCTACACCTTC

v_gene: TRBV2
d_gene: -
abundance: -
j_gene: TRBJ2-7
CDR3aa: CASGWEGGGLYEQYF
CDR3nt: TGTGCCAGCGGATGGGAGGGTGGGGGCCTCTACGAGCAGTACTTC

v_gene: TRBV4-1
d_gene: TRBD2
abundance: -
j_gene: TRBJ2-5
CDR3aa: CASSQDPAGGETQYF
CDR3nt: TGCGCCAGCAGCCAAGACCCAGCGGGGGGGGAGACCCAGTACTTC

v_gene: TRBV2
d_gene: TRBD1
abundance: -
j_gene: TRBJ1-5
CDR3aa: CASSLGQGRQPQHF
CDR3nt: TGTGCCAGCAGTCTGGGACAGGGACGGCAGCCCCAGCATTTT

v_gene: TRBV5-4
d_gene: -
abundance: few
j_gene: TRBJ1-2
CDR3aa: CASSQPRLRFWGYTF
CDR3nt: TGCGCCAGCAGCCAACCCAGGCTTAGATTCTGGGGCTACACCTTC

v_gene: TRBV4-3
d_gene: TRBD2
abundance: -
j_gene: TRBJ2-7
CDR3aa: CASSYGLAGLSGSYEQYF
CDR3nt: TGCGCCAGCAGCTATGGACTAGCGGGACTGAGTGGATCCTACGAGCAGTACTTC

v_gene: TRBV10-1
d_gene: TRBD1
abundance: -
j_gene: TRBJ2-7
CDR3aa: CASSEVFWDSQVSYEQYF
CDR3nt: TGCGCCAGCAGTGAGGTCTTTTGGGACAGTCAAGTCTCCTACGAGCAGTACTTC

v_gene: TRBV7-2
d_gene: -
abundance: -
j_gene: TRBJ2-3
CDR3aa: CASSNARDLTDTQYF
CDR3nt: TGTGCCAGCAGCAACGCTAGGGACCTCACAGATACGCAGTATTTT

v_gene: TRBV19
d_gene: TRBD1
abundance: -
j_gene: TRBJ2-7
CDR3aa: CASSIGDSPYEQYF
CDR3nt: TGTGCCAGTAGTATTGGGGACAGCCCCTACGAGCAGTACTTC

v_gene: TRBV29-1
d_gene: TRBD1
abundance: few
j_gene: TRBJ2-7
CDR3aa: CSVERGITGDSYEQYF
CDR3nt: TGCAGCGTTGAACGAGGAATAACAGGGGATTCCTACGAGCAGTACTTC

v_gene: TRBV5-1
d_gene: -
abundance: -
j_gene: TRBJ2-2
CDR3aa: CASSLATGALTGELFF
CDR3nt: TGCGCCAGCAGCTTGGCCACGGGGGCGCTTACCGGGGAGCTGTTTTTT

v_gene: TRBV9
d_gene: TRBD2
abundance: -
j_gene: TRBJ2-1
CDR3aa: CASSVEGAGGHNEQFF
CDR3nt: TGTGCCAGCAGCGTAGAGGGAGCGGGAGGCCACAATGAGCAGTTCTTC

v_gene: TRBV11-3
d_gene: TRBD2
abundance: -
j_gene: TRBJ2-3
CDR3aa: CASSSTGLAGVTDTQYF
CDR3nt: TGTGCCAGCAGCTCTACGGGACTAGCGGGAGTAACAGATACGCAGTATTTT

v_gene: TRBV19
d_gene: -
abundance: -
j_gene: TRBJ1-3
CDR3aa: CASSIGAMIAGNTIYF
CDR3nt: TGTGCCAGTAGTATCGGGGCAATGATTGCTGGAAACACCATATATTTT

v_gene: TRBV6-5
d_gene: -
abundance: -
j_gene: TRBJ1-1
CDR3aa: CASSYGLGTEAFF
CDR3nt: TGTGCCAGCAGTTACGGGCTGGGGACTGAAGCTTTCTTT

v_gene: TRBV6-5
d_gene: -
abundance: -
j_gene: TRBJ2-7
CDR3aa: CASSSTSGTYEQYF
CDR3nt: TGTGCCAGCAGTTCCACCTCAGGGACCTACGAGCAGTACTTC

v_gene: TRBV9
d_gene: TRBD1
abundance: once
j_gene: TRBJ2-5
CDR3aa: CASSAGETGAETQYF
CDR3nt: TGTGCCAGCAGCGCGGGGGAGACAGGGGCAGAGACCCAGTACTTC

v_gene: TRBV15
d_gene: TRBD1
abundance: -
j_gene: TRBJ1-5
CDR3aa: CATSIRQGGQPQHF
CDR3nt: TGTGCCACCAGCATTAGACAGGGGGGTCAGCCCCAGCATTTT

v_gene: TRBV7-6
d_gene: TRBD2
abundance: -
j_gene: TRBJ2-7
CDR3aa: CASSLGGTSVYEQYF
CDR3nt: TGTGCCAGCAGCTTAGGAGGGACTAGCGTGTACGAGCAGTACTTC

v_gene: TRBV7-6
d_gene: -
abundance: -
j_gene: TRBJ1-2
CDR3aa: CASSLAAGGYGYTF
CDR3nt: TGTGCCAGCAGCTTAGCGGCGGGAGGCTATGGCTACACCTTC

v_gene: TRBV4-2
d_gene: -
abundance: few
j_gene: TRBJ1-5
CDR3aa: CASSPREDYSNQPQHF
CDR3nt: TGTGCCAGCAGCCCACGCGAGGATTATAGCAATCAGCCCCAGCATTTT

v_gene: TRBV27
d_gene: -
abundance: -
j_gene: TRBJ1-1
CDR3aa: CASGFNTEAFF
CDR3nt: TGTGCCAGCGGGTTTAACACTGAAGCTTTCTTT

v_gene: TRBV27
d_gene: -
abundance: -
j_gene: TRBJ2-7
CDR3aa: CASSLVGANEQYF
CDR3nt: TGTGCCAGCAGTTTGGTGGGGGCCAACGAGCAGTACTTC

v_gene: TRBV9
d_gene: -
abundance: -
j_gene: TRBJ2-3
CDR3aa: CASSGTSSGWADTQYF
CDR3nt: TGTGCCAGCAGCGGAACATCAAGCGGGTGGGCAGATACGCAGTATTTT

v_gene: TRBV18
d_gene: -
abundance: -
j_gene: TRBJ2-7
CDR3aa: CASSQPVSAYEQYF
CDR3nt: TGTGCCAGTTCACAACCCGTTTCAGCCTACGAGCAGTACTTC

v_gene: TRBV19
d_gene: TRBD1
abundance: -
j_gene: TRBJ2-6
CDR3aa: CASSLQTGVSGANVLTF
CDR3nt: TGTGCCAGTAGCCTACAAACAGGGGTGTCTGGGGCCAACGTCCTGACTTTC

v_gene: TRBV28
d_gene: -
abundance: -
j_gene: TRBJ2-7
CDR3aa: CASSFAGLYYEQYF
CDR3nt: TGTGCCAGCAGTTTCGCGGGACTCTACTACGAGCAGTACTTC

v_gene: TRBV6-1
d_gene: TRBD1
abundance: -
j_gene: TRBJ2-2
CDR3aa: CASSWTGANTGELFF
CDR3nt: TGTGCCAGCAGCTGGACAGGGGCGAACACCGGGGAGCTGTTTTTT

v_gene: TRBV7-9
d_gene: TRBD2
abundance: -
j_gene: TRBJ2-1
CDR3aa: CASTMGGRALDEQFF
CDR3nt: TGTGCCAGCACCATGGGGGGGAGGGCCTTGGATGAGCAGTTCTTC

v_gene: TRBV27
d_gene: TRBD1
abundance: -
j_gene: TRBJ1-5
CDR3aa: CASSFGQGLGPQHF
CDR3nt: TGTGCCAGCAGTTTCGGACAGGGCTTAGGGCCCCAGCATTTT

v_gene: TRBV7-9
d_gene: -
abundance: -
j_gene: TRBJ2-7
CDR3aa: CASSLDPDPSEQYF
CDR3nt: TGTGCCAGCAGTTTAGATCCAGACCCCTCCGAGCAGTACTTC

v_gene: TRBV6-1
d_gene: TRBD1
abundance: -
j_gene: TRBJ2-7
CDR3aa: CASRDRGHHEQYF
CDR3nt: TGTGCCAGCAGGGACAGGGGGCACCACGAGCAGTACTTC

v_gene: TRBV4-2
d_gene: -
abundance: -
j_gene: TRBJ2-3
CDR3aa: CASSQGDGGVADTQYF
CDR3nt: TGTGCCAGCAGCCAAGGGGACGGGGGAGTTGCAGATACGCAGTATTTT

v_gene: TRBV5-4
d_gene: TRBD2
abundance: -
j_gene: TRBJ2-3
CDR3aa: CASSRGASGGADTQYF
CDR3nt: TGTGCCAGCAGTCGCGGGGCTAGCGGGGGGGCAGATACGCAGTATTTT

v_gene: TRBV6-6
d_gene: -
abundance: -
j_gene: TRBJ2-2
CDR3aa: CASSYSTTGELFF
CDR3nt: TGTGCCAGCAGTTACTCGACCACCGGGGAGCTGTTTTTT

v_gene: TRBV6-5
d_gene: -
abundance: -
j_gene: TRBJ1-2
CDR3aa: CAIPTEVYGYTF
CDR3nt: TGTGCCATCCCGACCGAAGTCTATGGCTACACCTTC

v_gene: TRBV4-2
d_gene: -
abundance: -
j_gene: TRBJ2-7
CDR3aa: CASSQGFGRGNEQYF
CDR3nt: TGTGCCAGCAGCCAAGGGTTTGGCAGGGGCAACGAGCAGTACTTC

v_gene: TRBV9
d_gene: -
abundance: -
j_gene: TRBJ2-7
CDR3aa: CASSVDGMGVDEQYF
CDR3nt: TGTGCCAGCAGCGTAGACGGTATGGGCGTCGACGAGCAGTACTTC

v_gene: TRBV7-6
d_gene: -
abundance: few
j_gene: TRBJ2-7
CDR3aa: CASSPYLEEQYF
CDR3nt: TGTGCCAGCAGCCCCTATCTGGAAGAGCAGTACTTC

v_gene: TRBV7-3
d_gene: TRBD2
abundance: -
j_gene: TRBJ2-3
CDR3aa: CASSFIGGSLGTQYF
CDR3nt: TGTGCCAGCAGCTTTATCGGCGGGAGTTTGGGTACGCAGTATTTT

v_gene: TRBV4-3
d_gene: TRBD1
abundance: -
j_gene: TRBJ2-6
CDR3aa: CASSQDQGTGRFSGANVLTF
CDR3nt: TGCGCCAGCAGCCAAGACCAGGGGACAGGGAGATTCTCTGGGGCCAACGTCCTGACTTTC

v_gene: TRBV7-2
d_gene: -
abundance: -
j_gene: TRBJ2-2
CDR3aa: CASSQPLGPGELFF
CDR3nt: TGTGCCAGCAGCCAGCCCCTTGGGCCCGGGGAGCTGTTTTTT

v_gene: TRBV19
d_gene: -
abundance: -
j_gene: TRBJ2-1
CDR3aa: CASADRVYNEQFF
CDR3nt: TGTGCCAGTGCGGACAGAGTATACAATGAGCAGTTCTTC

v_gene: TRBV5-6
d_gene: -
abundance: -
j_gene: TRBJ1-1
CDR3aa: CASSWGGDTEAFF
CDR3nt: TGTGCCAGCAGCTGGGGCGGGGACACTGAAGCTTTCTTT

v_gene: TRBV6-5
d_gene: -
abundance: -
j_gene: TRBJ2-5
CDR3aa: CASSYSGGFETQYF
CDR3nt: TGTGCCAGCAGTTACTCTGGAGGTTTCGAGACCCAGTACTTC

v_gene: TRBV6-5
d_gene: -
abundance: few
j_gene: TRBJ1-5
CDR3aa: CASSYSFSQPQHF
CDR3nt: TGTGCCAGCAGTTACTCGTTCAGCCAGCCCCAGCATTTT

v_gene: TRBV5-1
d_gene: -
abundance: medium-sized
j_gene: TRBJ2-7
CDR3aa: CASSFYNRGYEQYF
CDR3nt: TGCGCCAGCAGCTTCTACAACCGAGGCTACGAGCAGTACTTC

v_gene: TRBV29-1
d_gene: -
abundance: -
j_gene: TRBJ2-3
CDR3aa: CSVEVGLRYTQYF
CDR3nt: TGCAGCGTTGAAGTGGGTCTGAGATATACGCAGTATTTT

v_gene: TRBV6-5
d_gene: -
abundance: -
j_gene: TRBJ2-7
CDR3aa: CASSYYGGSPDEQYF
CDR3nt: TGTGCCAGCAGTTACTACGGTGGCAGCCCCGACGAGCAGTACTTC

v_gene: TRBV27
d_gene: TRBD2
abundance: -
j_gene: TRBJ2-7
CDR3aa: CASAGGSSYEQYF
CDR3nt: TGTGCCAGCGCCGGGGGGAGCTCCTACGAGCAGTACTTC

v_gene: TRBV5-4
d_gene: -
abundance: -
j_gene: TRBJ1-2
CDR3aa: CASSMGWMGGYTF
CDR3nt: TGTGCCAGCAGCATGGGGTGGATGGGTGGCTACACCTTC

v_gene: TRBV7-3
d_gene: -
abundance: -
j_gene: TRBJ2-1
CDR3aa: CASSPGYNEQFF
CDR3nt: TGTGCCAGCAGCCCGGGGTACAATGAGCAGTTCTTC

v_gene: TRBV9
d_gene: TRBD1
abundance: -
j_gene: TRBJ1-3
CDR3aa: CASSDPGGAVISAGNTIYF
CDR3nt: TGTGCCAGCAGCGACCCAGGGGGCGCTGTAATAAGTGCTGGAAACACCATATATTTT

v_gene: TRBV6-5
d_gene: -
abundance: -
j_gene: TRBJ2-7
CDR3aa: CASSPSRLGEQYF
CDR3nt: TGTGCCAGCAGCCCGTCTCGTCTCGGCGAGCAGTACTTC